Shown below are 22 T cell receptor beta chains from a single sample sequenced in a study of breast tumors, draining lymph nodes, adjacent tissues. TCRdb reprocessed the multiplex PCR reads with MiXCR, giving one entry per CDR3 protein. The sample shows approximately 120,000 distinct CDR3 sequences, about 20% of them seen only once. Samples came from axillary lymph nodes draining the breast cancer. The sequencing sample was made of axillary lymph node tissue. Receptors were obtained from a female donor with breast cancer. Some clones in this sample may be carry-over from other donors' samples.

A word on this clonotype: A much larger clonotype is one base distant, so this may be a read error. The chain recombines TRBV4-1 with TRBJ2-1; D assignment may be TRBD1 or TRBD2 (5 bases each). Per the germline V gene, CDR1 is MGHRA and CDR2 is YSYEKL. The CDR3 has 15 amino acids. The CDR3 region has the DNA TGCGCCAGCAGCCTGGGACCTATCTCCTACAATGGGCAGTTCTTC. Amino acids: CASSLGPISYNGQFF.

About this clonotype itself: A read error is possible here, since a much larger clone lies one base away. The gene calls are TRBV10-3 and TRBJ1-3; TRBD1 is a possible D gene (5 bases). This CDR3 is built from 13 residues. CDR1 is ENHRY and CDR2 is SYGVKD in the germline V gene. The V and J ends lost 8 bases and 4 bases respectively, with 12 bases between them. The CDR3 sequence is CAISWGAGNTIYF. The CDR3 DNA follows: TGTGCCATCTCATGGGGCGCGGGAAACACCATATATTTT.

Notes on this clonotype: A much larger clone lies a single base off, so this may be a read error. The rearrangement joins TRBV9 to TRBJ2-3; D is unclear. In germline, CDR1 is SGDLS, CDR2 YYNGEE. This CDR3 comprises 12 residues. V lost 7 bases to trimming and J lost 5 bases, with 11 bases between them. The CDR3 region has the DNA TGTGCCAGCGGCCCGGAGTTAGATACGCAGTATTTT. As protein: CASGPELDTQYF.

A few counts support this clonotype. This rearrangement joins TRBV5-1 to TRBJ2-5; D is undetermined. V shed 2 bases and J shed 7 bases, with 6 bases lying between them. Germline V gives CDR1 SGHRS, CDR2 YFSETQ. The CDR3 covers 11 residues. CDR3 nucleotide sequence: TGCGCCAGCAGCTTTGTAGGGACCCAGTACTTC. It translates to CASSFVGTQYF.

Comment on this clonotype: At one boundary the junction diverges from the germline segment, which might be a read error. This chain uses TRBV6-2 or TRBV6-3 with TRBJ2-7; 13 bases are a match to TRBD2. CDR3 length: 14 amino acids. Looked up from germline, CDR1 is MNHEY and CDR2 is SVGEGT. The DNA of the CDR3 is TGTGCCAGCCGCCGACTAGCGGGAGGCTACGAGCAGTGCTTC. Protein sequence: CASRRLAGGYEQCF.

This clonotype was seen only a few times. This rearrangement joins TRBV6-6 to TRBJ1-5; 7 bases are shared with TRBD1. The CDR3 has 14 residues. Losses at the gene ends were 0 bases for V and 10 bases for J; bases not matched to a gene: 6. Per germline, CDR1 MNHNY and CDR2 SVGAGI (reference sequence). As DNA, the CDR3 is TGTGCCAGCAGTTACTCCCCAGGGGGGGATCCCCAGCATTTT. Protein sequence: CASSYSPGGDPQHF.

This clonotype was counted at least ten times. The chain employs TRBV12-3 or TRBV12-4 and TRBJ2-2; the match to TRBD2 covers 10 bases. J was trimmed by 7 bases and V by 6 bases; bases with no gene match: 11. There are 16 residues in the CDR3. This chain's CDR3 is CASRDPSGSAYGELFF. The CDR3 nucleotides are TGTGCCAGCAGGGATCCTAGCGGGAGTGCCTACGGGGAGCTGTTTTTT.

As for this clonotype: A much bigger clone sits one base away, suggesting this may be a read error. This sequence joins TRBV28 and TRBJ2-5, with D hard to call. The CDR3 contains 11 residues. Germline V gives CDR1 MDHEN, CDR2 SYDVKM. The CDR3: CASTAGETRYF. The CDR3 region has the DNA TGTGCCAGCACAGCAGGAGAGACCCGGTACTTC.

This clonotype was seen repeatedly, ten times or more. The rearrangement links TRBV5-4 to TRBJ2-7, with D perhaps assigned TRBD1 or TRBD2 (5 bases each). The V gene lost 0 bases and the J gene lost 2 bases, with 15 bases spanning the gap. The CDR3 is made up of 16 amino acids. Germline V gene data show CDR1 as SGHNT and CDR2 as YYREEE (reference sequence). This chain's CDR3 is CASSLGSRGHTYEQYF. In nucleotides, the CDR3 is TGTGCCAGCAGCTTGGGATCGAGGGGTCATACCTACGAGCAGTACTTC.

This clonotype was observed a handful of times. This chain joins TRBV6-2 or TRBV6-3 and TRBJ2-3; 12 positions match TRBD2. Unmatched junction bases numbered 2, after V lost 2 bases and J lost 2 bases. The CDR3 covers 16 residues. Germline V gene lookup returns CDR1 MNHEY and CDR2 SVGEGT. In nucleotides, the CDR3 is TGTGCCAGCAGTTACGGACTAGCGGGATCCACAGATACGCAGTATTTT. Translating it yields CASSYGLAGSTDTQYF.

This clonotype showed up many times. V is TRBV4-1 and J is TRBJ2-7, with unresolved D. The ends were cut back, 0 bases at V and 0 bases at J, with 9 bases in the middle. CDR1 is MGHRA, CDR2 YSYEKL, per germline. The CDR3 runs to 15 residues. CDR3 nucleotides: TGCGCCAGCAGCCAAGAGCCGGAAAGCTCCTACGAGCAGTACTTC. Translated: CASSQEPESSYEQYF.

Concerning this clonotype itself: This may come from a read error, since a much larger clone is one base off. This chain connects TRBV12-3 or TRBV12-4 to TRBJ1-3; 8 nucleotides align to TRBD1. CDR3 length: 15 amino acids. DNA for the CDR3: TGTGCCAGCAGTTCAGGGGGCACTGCAGGAAACACCATACATTTT. Protein product: CASSSGGTAGNTIHF.

With regard to this clonotype: It may be a read error: a sequence one base away is much more abundant. No conserved phenylalanine or tryptophan ends this CDR3, so it is likely a read error. The V and J genes are TRBV15 and TRBJ2-5; 7 bases match TRBD1. The CDR3 length is 13 residues. Germline assignment: CDR1 LNHNV and CDR2 YYDKDF (reference sequence). Unmatched junction bases numbered 5, after V lost 8 bases and J lost 2 bases. The CDR3 DNA sequence: TGTGCCACCGGGGAGACAGGGCAAGAGACCCAGTACCTC. Protein: CATGETGQETQYL.

This clonotype was detected many times. J is TRBJ1-3 and V is TRBV7-9; D remains unclear. Germline V gene sequence: CDR1 SEHNR, CDR2 FQNEAQ (reference sequence). V was shortened by 5 bases and J by 4 bases, with 9 bases between the two germline ends. The CDR3 loop spans 13 amino acids. CDR3 protein: CASSKGLGNTIYF. In nucleotides, the CDR3 is TGTGCCAGCAGCAAAGGGTTAGGAAACACCATATATTTT.

This clonotype occurred many times. The chain combines TRBV6-5 with TRBJ2-7; D is unclear. Germline-derived CDR1 and CDR2 are MNHEY and SVGAGI. Trimming removed 0 bases at V and 1 base at J, with 13 bases between. CDR3 length: 16 residues. The CDR3 DNA follows: TGTGCCAGCAGTTACTCGCGGCACGTTGGATCCTACGAGCAGTACTTC. It encodes CASSYSRHVGSYEQYF.

This clonotype was detected only a few times. V gene TRBV27 combines with J gene TRBJ1-2; 7 bases fit TRBD1. Per germline, CDR1 MNHEY and CDR2 SMNVEV (reference sequence). There are 15 residues in the CDR3. V lost 2 bases and J lost 6; bases outside the gene matches: 9. This CDR3 reads CASSLDSGGYNGYTF. The CDR3 DNA reads as TGTGCCAGCAGTTTAGATTCAGGGGGGTATAATGGCTACACCTTC.

This clonotype has a handful of counts. This rearrangement joins TRBV18 to TRBJ2-1, with D tentatively TRBD1 or TRBD2 (5 bases each). Germline CDR1 reads KGHSH; CDR2 reads LQKENI. Trimming removed 3 bases from V and 4 bases from J, with 13 bases in between. This CDR3 is built from 15 residues. CDR3 bases: TGTGCCAGCTCACCTTCGGGGCTGGGGTACAATGAGCAGTTCTTC. The encoded protein is CASSPSGLGYNEQFF.

This clonotype was observed many times. The rearrangement uses TRBV11-2 and TRBJ2-3; 12 bases match TRBD2. Germline V lookup: CDR1 SGHAT, CDR2 FQNNGV. The CDR3 contains 16 residues. The trim removed 4 bases at V and 3 bases at J, leaving 5 bases unmatched. CDR3 sequence reads: CASSSKLAGGTDTQYF. The CDR3 DNA sequence: TGTGCCAGCAGCTCCAAACTAGCGGGGGGAACAGATACGCAGTATTTT.

Concerning this clonotype itself: The junction differs from germline at one of its ends, possibly a read error. The V and J genes are TRBV28 and TRBJ1-5; D might be TRBD1 (5 bases). This CDR3 has 15 residues. Germline-derived CDR1 and CDR2 are MDHEN and SYDVKM. The CDR3 protein is CASSRGGGSYQPQHF. CDR3 nucleotide sequence: TGTGCCAGCAGTCGGGGGGGGGGTAGCTATCAGCCCCAGCATTTT.

This clonotype has at least ten counts. V usage is TRBV5-4 and J usage is TRBJ2-3; 10 bases are a match to TRBD2. The V and J ends lost 1 base and 2 bases, in that order; junction bases with no gene match: 1. CDR1 is SGHNT, CDR2 YYREEE, per germline (reference sequence). This CDR3 is 15 amino acids long. CDR3 in amino acids: CASSLTSGTTDTQYF. The DNA of the CDR3 is TGTGCCAGCAGCTTGACTAGCGGGACCACAGATACGCAGTATTTT.

For this clonotype: A read error may be the cause here, since a much bigger clone is one base away. The chain uses TRBV6-1 and TRBJ2-7; 10 nucleotides match TRBD1. This CDR3 spans 14 amino acids. CDR1 MNHNS and CDR2 SASEGT come from the germline V gene. V dropped 3 bases and J dropped 9; count of bases not matched to a gene: 8. The CDR3 DNA reads TGTGCCAGCAGTGACCGGGACAGGGGCGACGGGCAGTACTTC. Translated, it gives CASSDRDRGDGQYF.

This clonotype occurred many times. The chain recombines TRBV6-1 with TRBJ1-4; 9 nucleotides line up with TRBD1. J was trimmed by 7 bases and V by 6 bases; bases with no gene match: 9. Per the germline V gene, CDR1 is MNHNS and CDR2 is SASEGT. The CDR3 is 15 residues long. In DNA form, the CDR3 reads TGTGCCAGCAGGCCCTTCGGGACAGGGCGTGAAAAACTGTTTTTT. This encodes CASRPFGTGREKLFF.